This T cell receptor (beta chain) emerged from a study of OX40 agonist ivuxolimab in advanced cancers. With autoimmune disease history or systemic immunosuppression, patients were excluded. The table came from immunoSEQ multiplex PCR; TCRdb's copy has only in-frame clones and leaves some out. The data show around 60,000 clones, 80% to 95% seen once. Trimming removed 4 bases at V and 4 bases at J, with 10 bases between. There are 13 residues in the CDR3. The germline V gene has CDR1 MNHNY and CDR2 SVGAGI (reference sequence). In the case of this clone: What it recognizes is unknown.

Study conclusions and caveats: No antigen was identified for the clonally expanded peripheral T cells. At doses 0.1 to 3.0 mg/kg, CD4+ and CD8+ clones expanded. Expanded clones were, on average, more numerous in CD8+ T cells than in CD4+.

V is TRBV6-6 and J is TRBJ1-1, with D possibly being TRBD1 (5 bases). Sequencing used CD4+ or CD8+ T cells sorted from blood, obtained in a trial of the OX40 agonist ivuxolimab. The receptor was derived from an adult with an advanced solid tumor such as melanoma, head and neck, liver or kidney cancer. The CDR3 region is CASSSGGFTEAFF. The CDR3, as DNA: TGTGCCAGCAGTTCCGGGGGATTCACTGAAGCTTTCTTT.